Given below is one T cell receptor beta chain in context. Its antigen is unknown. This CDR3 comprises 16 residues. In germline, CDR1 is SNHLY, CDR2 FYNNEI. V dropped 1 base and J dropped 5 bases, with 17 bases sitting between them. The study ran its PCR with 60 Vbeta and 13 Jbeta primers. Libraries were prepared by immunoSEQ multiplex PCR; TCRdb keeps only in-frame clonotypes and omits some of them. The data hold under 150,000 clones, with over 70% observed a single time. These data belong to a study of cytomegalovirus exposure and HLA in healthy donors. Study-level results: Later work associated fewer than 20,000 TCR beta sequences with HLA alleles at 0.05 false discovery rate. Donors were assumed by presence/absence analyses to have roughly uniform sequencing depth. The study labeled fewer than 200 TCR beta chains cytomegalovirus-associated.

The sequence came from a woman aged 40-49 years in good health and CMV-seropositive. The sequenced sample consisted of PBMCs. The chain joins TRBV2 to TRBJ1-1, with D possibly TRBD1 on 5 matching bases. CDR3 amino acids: CASSEGRGGGGTEAFF. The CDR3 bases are TGTGCCAGCAGTGAAGGTCGGGGCGGGGGAGGTACTGAAGCTTTCTTT.